Shown below are 9 T cell receptor beta chains from a single sample sequenced in a study of identical twins. TCRdb reprocessed the 5' RACE reads via MiXCR and lists one record per CDR3 protein. In the table there are some 590,000 distinct CDR3 sequences, more than 9% of which are singletons. These data are also associated with another study on yellow fever vaccine responses in identical twins.

The sequenced sample was PBMCs. All receptors come from a woman aged 18-29 years in good health.

This clonotype was seen at least ten times. The J gene is TRBJ2-2, the V gene TRBV12-3 or TRBV12-4, with TRBD2 identical over 10 bases. V was pared by 1 base and J by 4 bases, with 3 bases of the junction left unmatched. CDR3 size: 16 residues. CDR3 DNA: TGTGCCAGCAGTTTAGATTGGACTAGCGGCACCGGGGAGCTGTTTTTT. This codes for CASSLDWTSGTGELFF.

This clonotype was seen a few times. The rearrangement uses TRBV20-1 and TRBJ2-3; 12 positions agree with TRBD2. The junction had 9 bases not matched to a gene; V was cut back by 5 bases and J by 6 bases. This CDR3 has 15 amino acids. Germline V lookup: CDR1 DFQATT, CDR2 SNEGSKA (reference sequence). CDR3 sequence reads: CSAAGLAGKADTQYF. The DNA of the CDR3 is TGCAGTGCTGCAGGACTAGCGGGAAAGGCTGATACGCAGTATTTT.

V is TRBV9 and J is TRBJ2-3; 9 bases map to TRBD2. Germline CDR1 and CDR2: SGDLS and YYNGEE. Trimming took 3 bases from V and 0 from J; bases not matched to a gene: 5. This CDR3 contains 16 residues. The CDR3 loop is CASSERLAASTDTQYF. CDR3 in DNA: TGTGCCAGCAGCGAGCGACTAGCGGCTAGCACAGATACGCAGTATTTT.

This clonotype was seen more than once but under ten times. The chain couples TRBV15 to TRBJ1-1; TRBD1 aligns across 8 bases. Losses at the gene ends were 5 bases for V and 0 bases for J; bases not matched to a gene: 11. The CDR3 contains 17 residues. Germline V gives CDR1 LNHNV, CDR2 YYDKDF (reference sequence). CDR3 protein: CATSPRGTGVMNTEAFF. CDR3 in DNA: TGTGCCACCAGCCCTCGGGGGACAGGAGTGATGAACACTGAAGCTTTCTTT.

The chain links TRBV27 to TRBJ2-5, with D unclear. The V end lost 7 bases, the J end lost 4 bases, and 16 bases lay between the germline ends. Germline V gene data show CDR1 as MNHEY and CDR2 as SMNVEV (reference sequence). CDR3 length equals 14 residues. For the CDR3, the DNA is TGTGCCAGCACCCGTTCGGTACGCCTAGAGACCCAGTACTTC. Translated: CASTRSVRLETQYF.

This clonotype came up many times. V and J are TRBV4-2 and TRBJ2-7; D gene unclear. The CDR3 length is 15 residues. Germline CDR1 and CDR2: LGHNA and YNFKEQ. Trimming stripped 0 bases from V and 0 bases from J, with 9 bases between. This chain's CDR3 is CASSQEASSSYEQYF. The CDR3 DNA reads TGTGCCAGCAGCCAAGAGGCTTCTAGCTCCTACGAGCAGTACTTC.

This clonotype has a count of ten or more. The chain couples TRBV7-9 to TRBJ1-1; possible D gene TRBD1, 5 bases. CDR3 length: 12 amino acids. V shed 5 bases and J shed 1 base, with 5 bases lying between them. Looked up from germline, CDR1 is SEHNR and CDR2 is FQNEAQ (reference sequence). Here the CDR3 reads CASSGGNTEAFF. The DNA of the CDR3 is TGTGCCAGCAGCGGGGGGAACACTGAAGCTTTCTTT.

This clonotype was detected a few times. The chain joins TRBV2 to TRBJ2-7; 7 bases are a match to TRBD1. Unmatched junction bases numbered 14, after V lost 6 bases and J lost 6 bases. CDR1 is SNHLY and CDR2 is FYNNEI in the germline V gene. This CDR3 is built from 15 residues. CDR3 bases: TGTGCCAGCAGGCCAACCGGACAGGTGTCGGGCGAGCAGTACTTC. Protein sequence: CASRPTGQVSGEQYF. The full variable domain, its missing parts supplied by reference TRBV2 and TRBJ2-7, is EPEVTQTPSHQVTQMGQEVILRCVPISNHLYFYWYRQILGQKVEFLVSFYNNEISEKSEIFDDQFSVERPDGSNFTLKIRSTKLEDSAMYFCASRPTGQVSGEQYFGPGTRLTVT.

This clonotype was seen many times. Compared with germline, one end of the junction differs, possibly owing to a read error. The chain joins TRBV7-9 to TRBJ2-7; TRBD2 aligns across 10 bases. CDR1 SEHNR and CDR2 FQNEAQ come from the germline V gene (reference sequence). This CDR3 is 14 amino acids long. Written as DNA, the CDR3 is TGTGCCAGCAGCCTAGCGGGAGCAGGGGCCGAGCAGTACTTC. Translating it yields CASSLAGAGAEQYF.